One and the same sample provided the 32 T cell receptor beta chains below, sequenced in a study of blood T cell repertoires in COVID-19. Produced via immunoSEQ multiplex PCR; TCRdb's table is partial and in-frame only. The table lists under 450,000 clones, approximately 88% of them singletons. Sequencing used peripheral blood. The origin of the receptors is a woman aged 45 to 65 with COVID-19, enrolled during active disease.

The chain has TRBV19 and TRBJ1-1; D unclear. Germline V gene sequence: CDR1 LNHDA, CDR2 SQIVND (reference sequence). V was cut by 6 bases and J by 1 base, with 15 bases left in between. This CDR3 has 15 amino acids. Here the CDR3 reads CASSFATGSNTEAFF. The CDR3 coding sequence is TGTGCCAGTAGCTTCGCGACGGGGTCGAACACTGAAGCTTTCTTT.

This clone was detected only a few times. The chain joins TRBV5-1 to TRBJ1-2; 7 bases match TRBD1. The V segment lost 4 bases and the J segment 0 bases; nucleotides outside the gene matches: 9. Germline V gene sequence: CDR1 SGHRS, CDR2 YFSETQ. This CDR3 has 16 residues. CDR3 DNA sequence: TGCGCCAGCAGCCCGGGAGGGGGCGGTTCTAACTATGGCTACACCTTC. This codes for CASSPGGGGSNYGYTF.

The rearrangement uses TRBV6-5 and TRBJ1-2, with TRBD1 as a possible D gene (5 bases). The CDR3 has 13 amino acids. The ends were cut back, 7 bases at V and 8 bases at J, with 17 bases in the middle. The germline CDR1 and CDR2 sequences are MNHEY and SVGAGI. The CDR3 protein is CASTRARGGGYTF. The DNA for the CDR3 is TGTGCCAGCACCCGGGCTAGGGGCGGCGGCTACACCTTC.

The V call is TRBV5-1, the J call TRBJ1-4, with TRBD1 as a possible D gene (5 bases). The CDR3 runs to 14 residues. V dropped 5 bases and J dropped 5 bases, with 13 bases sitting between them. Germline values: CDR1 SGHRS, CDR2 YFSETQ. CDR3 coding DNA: TGCGCCAGCAGTTTCGGGGGTAACAATGAAAAACTGTTTTTT. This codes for CASSFGGNNEKLFF.

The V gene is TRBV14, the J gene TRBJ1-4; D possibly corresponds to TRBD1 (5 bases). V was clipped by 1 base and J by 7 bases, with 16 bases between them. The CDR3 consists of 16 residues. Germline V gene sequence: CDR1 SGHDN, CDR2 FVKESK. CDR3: CASSQVLRGPGEKLFF. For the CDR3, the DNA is TGTGCCAGCAGCCAAGTATTAAGGGGTCCGGGTGAAAAACTGTTTTTT.

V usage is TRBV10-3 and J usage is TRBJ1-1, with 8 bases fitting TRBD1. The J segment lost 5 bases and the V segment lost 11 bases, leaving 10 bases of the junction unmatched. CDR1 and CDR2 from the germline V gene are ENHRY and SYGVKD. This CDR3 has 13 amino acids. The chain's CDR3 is CAGRQGALTEAFF. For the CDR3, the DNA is TGTGCCGGAAGGCAGGGGGCTCTTACTGAAGCTTTCTTT.

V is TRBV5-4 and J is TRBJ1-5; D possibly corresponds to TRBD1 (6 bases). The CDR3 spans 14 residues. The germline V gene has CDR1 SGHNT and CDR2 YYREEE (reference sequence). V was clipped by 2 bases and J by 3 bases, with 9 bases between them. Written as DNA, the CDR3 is TGTGCCAGCAGCTTAGGGGGACCCAATCAGCCCCAGCATTTT. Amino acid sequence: CASSLGGPNQPQHF.

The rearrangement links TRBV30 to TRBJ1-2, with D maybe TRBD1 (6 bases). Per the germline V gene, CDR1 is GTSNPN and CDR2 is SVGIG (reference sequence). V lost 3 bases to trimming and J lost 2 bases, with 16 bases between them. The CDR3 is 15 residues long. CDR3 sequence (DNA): TGTGCCTGGAGCGACCTGACAGGAGAAAACTATGGCTACACCTTC. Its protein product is CAWSDLTGENYGYTF.

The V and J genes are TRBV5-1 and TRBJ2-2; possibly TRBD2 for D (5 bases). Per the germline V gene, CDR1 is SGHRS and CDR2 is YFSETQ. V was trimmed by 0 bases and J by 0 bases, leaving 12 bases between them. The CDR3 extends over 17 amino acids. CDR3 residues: CASSLAPSGPNTGELFF. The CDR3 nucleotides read TGCGCCAGCAGCTTGGCTCCCAGCGGCCCGAACACCGGGGAGCTGTTTTTT.

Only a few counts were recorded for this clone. CDR3 bases: TGTGCCAGCAGCCCCCACCGGACAGGGGATGGCTACACCTTC. This gives the protein CASSPHRTGDGYTF. V is TRBV5-4 and J is TRBJ1-2, with 9 bases that match TRBD1. The trim removed 4 bases at V and 6 bases at J, leaving 7 bases unmatched. Looked up from germline, CDR1 is SGHNT and CDR2 is YYREEE (reference sequence). The CDR3 is made up of 14 amino acids. Complete variable domain (other parts from reference TRBV5-4 and TRBJ1-2): ETGVTQSPTHLIKTRGQQVTLRCSSQSGHNTVSWYQQALGQGPQFIFQYYREEENGRGNFPPRFSGLQFPNYSSELNVNALELDDSALYLCASSPHRTGDGYTFGSGTRLTVV.

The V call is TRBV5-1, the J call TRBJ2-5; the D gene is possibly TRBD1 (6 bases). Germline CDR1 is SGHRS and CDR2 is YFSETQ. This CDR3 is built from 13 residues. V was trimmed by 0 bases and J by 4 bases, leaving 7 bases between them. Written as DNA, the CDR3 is TGCGCCAGCAGCTTGGGGGGGCGAGAGACCCAGTACTTC. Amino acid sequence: CASSLGGRETQYF.

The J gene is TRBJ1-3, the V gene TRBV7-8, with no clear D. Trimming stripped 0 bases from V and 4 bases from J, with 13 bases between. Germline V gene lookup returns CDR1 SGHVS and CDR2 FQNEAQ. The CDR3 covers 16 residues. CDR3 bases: TGTGCCAGCAGCTTAGCGCGATCCCCTTCAGGAAACACCATATATTTT. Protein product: CASSLARSPSGNTIYF.

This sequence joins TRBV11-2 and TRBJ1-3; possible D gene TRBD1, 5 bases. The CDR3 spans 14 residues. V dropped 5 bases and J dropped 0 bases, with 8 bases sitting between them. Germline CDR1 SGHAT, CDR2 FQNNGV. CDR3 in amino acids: CASSRGLSGNTIYF. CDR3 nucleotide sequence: TGTGCCAGCAGCAGGGGACTCTCTGGAAACACCATATATTTT.

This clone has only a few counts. CDR3 sequence: CASSATPGRRAGELFF. The CDR3, as DNA: TGTGCCAGTAGTGCGACGCCGGGAAGGAGGGCCGGGGAGCTGTTTTTT. The chain combines TRBV19 with TRBJ2-2; tentatively, D is TRBD2 (6 bases). The length of the CDR3 is 16 residues. Per the germline V gene, CDR1 is LNHDA and CDR2 is SQIVND (reference sequence). Trimming shortened V by 5 bases and J by 6 bases, and 19 bases separated the two germline ends.

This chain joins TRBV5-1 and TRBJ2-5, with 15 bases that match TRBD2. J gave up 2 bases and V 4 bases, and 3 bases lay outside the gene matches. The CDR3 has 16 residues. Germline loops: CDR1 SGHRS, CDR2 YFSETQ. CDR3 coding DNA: TGCGCCAGCAGCCCCGGGACTAGCGGGGGGCAAGAGACCCAGTACTTC. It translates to CASSPGTSGGQETQYF.

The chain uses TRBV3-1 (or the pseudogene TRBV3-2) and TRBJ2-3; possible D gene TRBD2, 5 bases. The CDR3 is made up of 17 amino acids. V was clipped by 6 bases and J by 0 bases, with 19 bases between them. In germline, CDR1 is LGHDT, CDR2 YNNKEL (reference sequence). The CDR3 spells CASSPIRGAFSTDTQYF. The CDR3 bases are TGTGCCAGCAGTCCTATTCGGGGAGCCTTTAGCACAGATACGCAGTATTTT.

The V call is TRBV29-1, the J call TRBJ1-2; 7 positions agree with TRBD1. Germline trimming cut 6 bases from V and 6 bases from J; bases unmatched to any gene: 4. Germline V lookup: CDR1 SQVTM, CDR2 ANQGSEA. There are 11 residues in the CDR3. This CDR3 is CSVIGQDGYTF. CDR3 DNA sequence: TGCAGCGTAATCGGACAGGATGGCTACACCTTC.

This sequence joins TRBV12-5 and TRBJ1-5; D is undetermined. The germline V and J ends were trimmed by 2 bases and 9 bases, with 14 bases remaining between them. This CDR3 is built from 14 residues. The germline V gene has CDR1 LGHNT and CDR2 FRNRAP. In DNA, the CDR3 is TGTGCTAGTGGTTTGTTAAACGAGAGCCCGCCCCAGCATTTT. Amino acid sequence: CASGLLNESPPQHF.

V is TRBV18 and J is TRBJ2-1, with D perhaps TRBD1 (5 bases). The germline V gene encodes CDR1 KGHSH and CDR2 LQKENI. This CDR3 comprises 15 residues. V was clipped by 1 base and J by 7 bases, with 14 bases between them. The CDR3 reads CASSPRQGHGNEQFF. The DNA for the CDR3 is TGTGCCAGCTCACCACGGCAGGGCCACGGGAATGAGCAGTTCTTC.

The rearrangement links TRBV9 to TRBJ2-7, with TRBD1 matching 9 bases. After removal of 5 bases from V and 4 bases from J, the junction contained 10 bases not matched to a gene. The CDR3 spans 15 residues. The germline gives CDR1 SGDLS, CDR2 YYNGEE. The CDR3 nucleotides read TGTGCCAGCAGTCGAGCGGGACAGGGTGCGTACGAGCAGTACTTC. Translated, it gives CASSRAGQGAYEQYF.

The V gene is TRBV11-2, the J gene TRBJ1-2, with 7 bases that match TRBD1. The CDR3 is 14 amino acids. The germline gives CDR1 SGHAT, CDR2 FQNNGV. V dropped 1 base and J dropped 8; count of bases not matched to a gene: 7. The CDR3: CASSLGQGVEGYTF. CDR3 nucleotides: TGTGCCAGCAGCTTAGGACAGGGTGTCGAGGGCTACACCTTC.

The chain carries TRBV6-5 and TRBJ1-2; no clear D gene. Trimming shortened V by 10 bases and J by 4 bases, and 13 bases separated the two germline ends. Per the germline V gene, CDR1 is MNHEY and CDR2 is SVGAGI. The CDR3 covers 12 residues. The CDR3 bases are TGTGCCACCGAGGGTCTAGGCTATGGCTACACCTTC. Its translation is CATEGLGYGYTF.

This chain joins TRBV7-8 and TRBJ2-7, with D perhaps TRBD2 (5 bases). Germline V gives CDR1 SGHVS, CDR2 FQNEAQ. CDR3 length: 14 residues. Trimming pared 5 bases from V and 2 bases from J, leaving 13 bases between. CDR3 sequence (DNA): TGTGCCAGCAGCCGCCGTAGCGAGGCCTACGAGCAGTACTTC. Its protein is CASSRRSEAYEQYF. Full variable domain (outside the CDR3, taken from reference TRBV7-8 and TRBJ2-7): GAGVSQSPRYKVAKRGQDVALRCDPISGHVSLFWYQQALGQGPEFLTYFQNEAQLDKSGLPSDRFFAERPEGSVSTLKIQRTQQEDSAVYLCASSRRSEAYEQYFGPGTRLTVT.

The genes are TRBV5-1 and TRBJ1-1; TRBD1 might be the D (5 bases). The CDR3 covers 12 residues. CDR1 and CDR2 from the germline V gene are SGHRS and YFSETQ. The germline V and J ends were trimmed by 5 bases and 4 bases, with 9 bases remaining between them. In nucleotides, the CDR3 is TGCGCCAGCAGGGGGGGAACCACTGAAGCTTTCTTT. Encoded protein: CASRGGTTEAFF.

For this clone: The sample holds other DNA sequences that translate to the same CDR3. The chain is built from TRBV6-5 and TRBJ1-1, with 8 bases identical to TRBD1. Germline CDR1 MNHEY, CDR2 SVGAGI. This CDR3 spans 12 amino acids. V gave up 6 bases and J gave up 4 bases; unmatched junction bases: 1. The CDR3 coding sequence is TGTGCCAGCAGAACAGGGGGCACTGAAGCTTTCTTT. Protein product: CASRTGGTEAFF.

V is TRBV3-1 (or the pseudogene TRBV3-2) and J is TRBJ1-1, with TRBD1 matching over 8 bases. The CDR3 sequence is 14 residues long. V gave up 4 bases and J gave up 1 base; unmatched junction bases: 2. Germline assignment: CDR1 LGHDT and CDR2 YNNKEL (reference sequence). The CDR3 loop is CASSPGQGNTEAFF. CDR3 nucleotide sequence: TGTGCCAGCAGCCCCGGACAGGGGAACACTGAAGCTTTCTTT.

CDR3 loop: CASSETGSNQPQHF. The CDR3, as DNA: TGTGCCAGCAGCGAGACAGGTTCCAATCAGCCCCAGCATTTT. The chain carries TRBV6-5 and TRBJ1-5, with D perhaps matching TRBD1 (6 bases). Germline CDR1 MNHEY, CDR2 SVGAGI. V was trimmed by 6 bases and J by 3 bases, leaving 12 bases between them. The CDR3 loop spans 14 amino acids.

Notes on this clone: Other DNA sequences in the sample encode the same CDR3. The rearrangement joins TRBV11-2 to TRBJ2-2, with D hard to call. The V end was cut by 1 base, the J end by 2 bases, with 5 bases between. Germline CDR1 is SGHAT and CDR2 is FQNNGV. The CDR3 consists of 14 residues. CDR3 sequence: CASSLGLNTGELFF. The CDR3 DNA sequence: TGTGCCAGCAGCTTAGGACTTAACACCGGGGAGCTGTTTTTT.

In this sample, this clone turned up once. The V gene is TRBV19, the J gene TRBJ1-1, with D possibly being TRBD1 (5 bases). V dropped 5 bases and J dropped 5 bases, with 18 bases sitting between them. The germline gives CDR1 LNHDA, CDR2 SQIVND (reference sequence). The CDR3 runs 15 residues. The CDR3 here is CASSVSGAGRTEAFF. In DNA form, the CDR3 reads TGTGCCAGTAGTGTCTCCGGGGCGGGGAGAACTGAAGCTTTCTTT. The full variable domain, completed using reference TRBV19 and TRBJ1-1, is DGGITQSPKYLFRKEGQNVTLSCEQNLNHDAMYWYRQDPGQGLRLIYYSQIVNDFQKGDIAEGYSVSREKKESFPLTVTSAQKNPTAFYLCASSVSGAGRTEAFFGQGTRLTVV.

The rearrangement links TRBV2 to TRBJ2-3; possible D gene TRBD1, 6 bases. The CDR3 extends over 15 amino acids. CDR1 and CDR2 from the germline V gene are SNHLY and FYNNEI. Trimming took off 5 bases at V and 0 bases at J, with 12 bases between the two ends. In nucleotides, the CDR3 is TGTGCCAGCAGTAGGGACATAACTAGCACAGATACGCAGTATTTT. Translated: CASSRDITSTDTQYF. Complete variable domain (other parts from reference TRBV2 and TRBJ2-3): EPEVTQTPSHQVTQMGQEVILRCVPISNHLYFYWYRQILGQKVEFLVSFYNNEISEKSEIFDDQFSVERPDGSNFTLKIRSTKLEDSAMYFCASSRDITSTDTQYFGPGTRLTVL.

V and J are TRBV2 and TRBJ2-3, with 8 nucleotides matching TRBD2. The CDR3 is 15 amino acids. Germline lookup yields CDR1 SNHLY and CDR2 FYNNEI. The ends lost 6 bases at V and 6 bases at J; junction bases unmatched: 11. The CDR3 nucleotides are TGTGCCAGCAGCGGGGGGGTTGACTCAGACGATACGCAGTATTTT. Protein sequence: CASSGGVDSDDTQYF.

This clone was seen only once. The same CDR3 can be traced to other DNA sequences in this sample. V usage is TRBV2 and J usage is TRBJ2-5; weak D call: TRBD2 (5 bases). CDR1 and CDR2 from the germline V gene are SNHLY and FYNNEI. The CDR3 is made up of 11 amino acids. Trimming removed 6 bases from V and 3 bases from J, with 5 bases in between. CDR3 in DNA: TGTGCCAGCAGCGGGGAAGAGACCCAGTACTTC. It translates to CASSGEETQYF.